Each of the 10 T cell receptor beta chains below was sequenced from the same sample in a study of blood T cells in healthy people across ages. A sample-barcoded 5' primer and a J-beta primer mix were used in a second PCR of about 7 to 12 cycles. One entry per CDR3 protein, called by TCRdb with MiXCR from the 5' RACE reads. The sample carries more than 1 million distinct CDR3 sequences, under 45% recorded once. The sequenced sample consisted of blood. Source of these receptors: a woman aged 55-75 years in good health.

The chain has TRBV12-3 or TRBV12-4 and TRBJ2-7; D possibly corresponds to TRBD1 (6 bases). The CDR3 loop spans 13 amino acids. With 6 bases removed from V and 5 bases from J, the gap between germline ends came to 14 bases. CDR3 residues: CASRPQGAHEQYF. As DNA, the CDR3 is TGTGCCAGCAGACCACAGGGCGCCCACGAGCAGTACTTC.

The rearrangement joins TRBV11-2 to TRBJ1-5; possible D gene TRBD1, 6 bases. This CDR3 spans 15 amino acids. The ends were cut back, 0 bases at V and 3 bases at J, with 9 bases in the middle. Germline V gene sequence: CDR1 SGHAT, CDR2 FQNNGV. CDR3 nucleotide sequence: TGTGCCAGCAGCTTAGAACAGGGACCCAATCAGCCCCAGCATTTT. Translation: CASSLEQGPNQPQHF.

This clonotype was seen more than once but under ten times. The V and J genes are TRBV20-1 and TRBJ2-1, with 15 bases aligning to TRBD2. The CDR3 extends over 17 amino acids. J was trimmed by 6 bases and V by 1 base; bases with no gene match: 7. Germline loops: CDR1 DFQATT, CDR2 SNEGSKA (reference sequence). The CDR3 sequence is CSARAGLAGGKANEQFF. DNA of the CDR3: TGCAGTGCTAGAGCGGGACTAGCGGGGGGTAAAGCCAATGAGCAGTTCTTC.

This clonotype has only a few counts. The chain combines TRBV12-3 or TRBV12-4 with TRBJ1-1; TRBD1 matches at 9 bases. The CDR3 has 13 amino acids. The junction had 9 bases not matched to a gene; V was cut back by 5 bases and J by 11 bases. The chain's CDR3 is CASSPRDRVGAFF. The CDR3 region has the DNA TGTGCCAGCAGTCCACGGGACAGGGTTGGGGCTTTCTTT.

CDR3 region: CASSQGTGWQETQYF. CDR3 DNA sequence: TGTGCCAGCAGCCAAGGGACAGGTTGGCAAGAGACCCAGTACTTC. V gene TRBV11-2 combines with J gene TRBJ2-5; 8 bases are a match to TRBD1. The ends lost 5 bases at V and 2 bases at J; junction bases unmatched: 7. Germline lookup yields CDR1 SGHAT and CDR2 FQNNGV. The CDR3 covers 15 residues.

CDR3 residues: CASGGLGPGGELFF. Here the CDR3 DNA reads TGTGCCAGCGGGGGACTCGGGCCGGGCGGGGAGCTGTTTTTT. The chain has TRBV12-3 or TRBV12-4 and TRBJ2-2; D possibly corresponds to TRBD2 (6 bases). V gave up 8 bases and J gave up 7 bases, with 17 bases separating them. The CDR3 has 14 amino acids.

This clonotype came up a few times. The V gene is TRBV20-1, the J gene TRBJ2-7; the D is unclear. Trimming left V 3 bases short and J 2 bases short, with 8 bases between. Germline assignment: CDR1 DFQATT and CDR2 SNEGSKA (reference sequence). This CDR3 is built from 12 residues. The CDR3 here is CSARWTAYEQYF. CDR3 sequence (DNA): TGCAGTGCTAGGTGGACCGCCTACGAGCAGTACTTC.

The chain links TRBV15 to TRBJ2-7; D unclear. Between the trimmed V and J ends, which lost 0 bases and 3 bases, there was a span of 9 bases. Germline CDR1 is LNHNV and CDR2 is YYDKDF (reference sequence). CDR3 length equals 14 residues. This CDR3 is CATSRDRKNYEQYF. The CDR3 bases are TGTGCCACCAGCAGAGATCGGAAAAACTACGAGCAGTACTTC.

The V gene is TRBV5-1, the J gene TRBJ2-3; tentatively, D is TRBD2 (6 bases). The CDR3 sequence is 16 residues long. Deletions cut 4 bases from V and 2 bases from J, with 17 bases between. CDR1 and CDR2 from the germline V gene are SGHRS and YFSETQ. CDR3 loop: CASSQERGMNTDTQYF. CDR3 DNA: TGCGCCAGCAGCCAAGAACGCGGGATGAACACAGATACGCAGTATTTT.

This clonotype has more than one count but fewer than ten. The chain is built from TRBV10-3 and TRBJ2-4; D gene uncertain. Trimming took off 0 bases at V and 0 bases at J, with 9 bases between the two ends. There are 16 residues in the CDR3. Germline V gene data show CDR1 as ENHRY and CDR2 as SYGVKD. The CDR3 reads CAISESLVLAKNIQYF. The CDR3 DNA reads TGTGCCATCAGTGAGTCCCTAGTTCTAGCCAAAAACATTCAGTACTTC.